This T cell receptor (beta chain) is drawn from a study of cytomegalovirus exposure and HLA in healthy donors. Study outcomes and limitations: In a later analysis, CMV-associated beta chains were mostly HLA-associated, it appeared. Reportedly, diagnosis of cytomegalovirus status by the classifier showed high specificity and sensitivity.

With regard to this clone: As yet, its antigen is unknown.

This CDR3 region has 16 residues. Deletions cut 0 bases from V and 0 bases from J, with 9 bases between. Germline-derived CDR1 and CDR2 are MNHNY and SVGAGI (reference sequence). Though nominally healthy at sampling, donors likely had unrecorded immune exposures. The study ran its PCR with 60 Vbeta and 13 Jbeta primers. In the source study's methods: Later reanalysis found 75 million to 100 million unique TCR beta chains, around 9.9 million of them shared. Produced via immunoSEQ multiplex PCR; TCRdb's table is partial and in-frame only. That table is the source of V, J and clone size, and D and trimming were worked out from the DNA. This table has approximately 120,000 clones, over 80% appearing once.

The V and J genes are TRBV6-6 and TRBJ2-1; D remains unclear. Sequencing used PBMCs. The TCR originated in a man aged 18 to 29 in good health and CMV-seropositive. The CDR3 protein is CASSYSPVSSYNEQFF. The CDR3 DNA reads as TGTGCCAGCAGTTACTCGCCGGTGAGCTCCTACAATGAGCAGTTCTTC.